What follows are 32 T cell receptor beta chains derived from one specimen sequenced in a study of somatic mutations in cytotoxic T cells in rheumatoid arthritis. This table comes from immunoSEQ multiplex PCR, and its TCRdb copy is limited to in-frame clones, with some not included. The table records 3,900 or so clones, 55% to 75% of them present only once. Input material: CD8+ T cells sorted from blood. The receptors shown here come from an adult with rheumatoid arthritis.

This clone was seen a few times. The chain carries TRBV19 and TRBJ1-5; 8 bases fit TRBD1. Germline V CDR1 and CDR2: LNHDA, SQIVND (reference sequence). V shed 7 bases, J shed 3 bases, and the junction held 8 bases outside the gene matches. This CDR3 is 15 amino acids long. The CDR3 DNA is TGTGCCAGTACGTGGGACAGGAGACCCAATCAGCCCCAGCATTTT. Protein: CASTWDRRPNQPQHF.

The chain has TRBV18 and TRBJ2-1; D gene ambiguous. The CDR3 has 14 amino acids. Germline CDR1 is KGHSH and CDR2 is LQKENI. V shed 1 base and J shed 10 bases, with 14 bases lying between them. In nucleotides, the CDR3 is TGTGCCAGCTCACCACGGCGAGCACTGGGGGAGCAGTTCTTC. Protein: CASSPRRALGEQFF.

The chain employs TRBV6-5 and TRBJ1-4; perhaps TRBD1 as D (5 bases). V lost 5 bases and J 5 bases, leaving 12 bases between the germline ends. Germline V gene lookup returns CDR1 MNHEY and CDR2 SVGAGI. The CDR3 has 14 amino acids. The CDR3, as DNA: TGTGCCAGCAGTGGGACCCTGGGGAATGAAAAACTGTTTTTT. This encodes CASSGTLGNEKLFF.

V usage is TRBV6-5 and J usage is TRBJ1-3; D remains unclear. CDR1 and CDR2 from the germline V gene are MNHEY and SVGAGI. The V end lost 4 bases, the J end lost 4 bases, and 2 bases lay between the germline ends. CDR3 length: 11 residues. The CDR3, as DNA: TGTGCCAGCAGTTTCGGAAACACCATATATTTT. This encodes CASSFGNTIYF.

The CDR3 DNA reads TGTGCCAGCAGGCAGGGGGCGAGCTACGAGCAGTACTTC. This gives the protein CASRQGASYEQYF. The chain recombines TRBV5-6 with TRBJ2-7; 8 bases map to TRBD1. V lost 5 bases to trimming and J lost 3 bases; unmatched junction nucleotides: 4. Germline-derived CDR1 and CDR2 are SGHDT and YYEEEE. The CDR3 length is 13 residues.

The gene calls are TRBV10-3 and TRBJ1-4; 7 nucleotides align to TRBD1. Losses at the gene ends were 10 bases for V and 7 bases for J; bases not matched to a gene: 12. Germline-derived CDR1 and CDR2 are ENHRY and SYGVKD. There are 14 residues in the CDR3. This CDR3 reads CATRIGTEVEKLFF. The DNA for the CDR3 is TGTGCCACCCGAATTGGGACAGAGGTTGAAAAACTGTTTTTT.

The chain recombines TRBV2 with TRBJ1-1; possibly TRBD1 for D (6 bases). Deletions cut 0 bases from V and 4 bases from J, with 9 bases between. This CDR3 spans 14 amino acids. Germline assignment: CDR1 SNHLY and CDR2 FYNNEI. The CDR3 reads CASSEAGGSTEAFF. CDR3 bases: TGTGCCAGCAGTGAAGCAGGGGGGAGCACTGAAGCTTTCTTT.

V and J are TRBV9 and TRBJ2-7, with a weak D call TRBD1 (5 bases). The germline CDR1 and CDR2 sequences are SGDLS and YYNGEE. CDR3 size: 13 residues. Between the trimmed V and J ends, which lost 1 base and 7 bases, there was a span of 12 bases. The CDR3 region has the DNA TGTGCCAGCAGCGTAACAGGAATTGAAGAGCAGTACTTC. Translated: CASSVTGIEEQYF.

This clone is medium-sized. The CDR3 DNA reads TGTGCCAGCAGTGACAGGGTCTGGGATGGCTACACCTTC. Residues: CASSDRVWDGYTF. The genes are TRBV6-1 and TRBJ1-2; D might be TRBD1 (5 bases). Germline assignment: CDR1 MNHNS and CDR2 SASEGT. Between the trimmed V and J ends, which lost 3 bases and 6 bases, there was a span of 11 bases. The CDR3 runs 13 residues.

The rearrangement links TRBV7-9 to TRBJ2-7; 7 bases match TRBD2. With V trimmed by 5 bases and J by 3 bases, 7 bases remained unmatched. This CDR3 has 14 amino acids. Germline V lookup: CDR1 SEHNR, CDR2 FQNEAQ (reference sequence). The CDR3 protein is CASSPSGAVYEQYF. DNA for the CDR3: TGTGCCAGCAGCCCCAGCGGGGCGGTCTACGAGCAGTACTTC.

This chain links TRBV5-6 with TRBJ1-4; 8 positions agree with TRBD1. The CDR3 sequence is 16 residues long. Trimming at V came to 4 bases and at J to 4 bases, leaving 9 bases not matched to a gene. Germline V lookup: CDR1 SGHDT, CDR2 YYEEEE. The CDR3 region has the DNA TGTGCCAGCAGCACAGCTACAGGGGGTTATAATGAAAAACTGTTTTTT. The encoded protein is CASSTATGGYNEKLFF.

This rearrangement joins TRBV9 to TRBJ2-2, with TRBD1 as a possible D gene (5 bases). Germline values: CDR1 SGDLS, CDR2 YYNGEE. Trimming stripped 3 bases from V and 5 bases from J, with 11 bases between. CDR3 length: 14 amino acids. The CDR3 reads CASSEGPLTGELFF. In nucleotides, the CDR3 is TGTGCCAGCAGCGAGGGGCCCTTGACCGGGGAGCTGTTTTTT.

This clone was counted between two and nine times. This CDR3 reads CASSQEFDEQFF. CDR3 DNA: TGCGCCAGCAGCCAAGAGTTCGATGAGCAGTTCTTC. The rearrangement joins TRBV4-1 to TRBJ2-1; no firm D call. The CDR3 is 12 residues long. Germline V CDR1 and CDR2: MGHRA, YSYEKL. The germline V and J ends were trimmed by 0 bases and 8 bases, with 5 bases remaining between them.

V and J are TRBV4-3 and TRBJ1-3; tentatively, D is TRBD1 (5 bases). The CDR3 consists of 15 residues. In germline, CDR1 is LGHNA, CDR2 YSLEER. V lost 4 bases and J lost 4, with 14 bases in between. CDR3 sequence (DNA): TGCGCCAGCAGCCCGGAGGGGACGGGCGGAAACACCATATATTTT. It specifies CASSPEGTGGNTIYF.

The table lists this clone with a few counts. V and J are TRBV4-1 and TRBJ1-1, with D perhaps TRBD1 (5 bases). The CDR3 covers 14 residues. Germline-derived CDR1 and CDR2 are MGHRA and YSYEKL. Trimming pared 5 bases from V and 0 bases from J, leaving 10 bases between. CDR3 sequence (DNA): TGCGCCAGCAGCTCGGGACTCCTGAACACTGAAGCTTTCTTT. The encoded protein is CASSSGLLNTEAFF.

J is TRBJ2-7 and V is TRBV9; D perhaps matches TRBD2 (7 bases). Trimming took off 1 base at V and 7 bases at J, with 15 bases between the two ends. Germline assignment: CDR1 SGDLS and CDR2 YYNGEE. This CDR3 comprises 14 residues. DNA of the CDR3: TGTGCCAGCAGCGTATGGTCGGGGGGCAAAGAGCAGTACTTC. Translating it yields CASSVWSGGKEQYF.

The chain is built from TRBV6-5 and TRBJ1-5, with D possibly being TRBD1 (5 bases). Trimming cost V 6 bases and J 4 bases, with 16 bases left between them. Per the germline V gene, CDR1 is MNHEY and CDR2 is SVGAGI. This CDR3 is built from 15 residues. CDR3 region: CASSPRGVRNQPQHF. CDR3 coding DNA: TGTGCCAGCAGCCCCCGGGGGGTACGGAATCAGCCCCAGCATTTT.

V is TRBV5-6 and J is TRBJ2-7, with 8 nucleotides matching TRBD1. Germline CDR1 and CDR2: SGHDT and YYEEEE. CDR3 length equals 15 residues. The ends lost 2 bases at V and 3 bases at J; junction bases unmatched: 7. CDR3 protein: CASSLSWTGYYEQYF. Here the CDR3 DNA reads TGTGCCAGCAGCTTATCCTGGACAGGGTACTACGAGCAGTACTTC.

The chain links TRBV12-5 to TRBJ2-1; 9 bases are shared with TRBD2. The CDR3 spans 16 residues. V trimming: 1 base; J trimming: 6 bases; junction bases outside the gene matches: 7. Germline V lookup: CDR1 LGHNT, CDR2 FRNRAP. The DNA of the CDR3 is TGTGCTAGTGGTTTGGGGGGGACTAGCTTTGGCAATGAGCAGTTCTTC. The encoded protein is CASGLGGTSFGNEQFF.

The chain has TRBV7-9 and TRBJ1-2, with a possible D match to TRBD1 (6 bases). Germline lookup yields CDR1 SEHNR and CDR2 FQNEAQ (reference sequence). The CDR3 runs 15 residues. The V end was cut by 0 bases, the J end by 6 bases, with 14 bases between. CDR3 in DNA: TGTGCCAGCAGCTTAGCCCGGCAGGGGAGAGATGGCTACACCTTC. Protein: CASSLARQGRDGYTF.

The rearrangement uses TRBV18 and TRBJ2-5, with D unclear. The CDR3 sequence is 14 residues long. The V gene lost 0 bases and the J gene lost 2 bases, with 7 bases spanning the gap. From germline, CDR1 is KGHSH and CDR2 LQKENI. The CDR3, as DNA: TGTGCCAGCTCACCACCGATGGGGCAAGAGACCCAGTACTTC. Translated: CASSPPMGQETQYF.

This clone was counted a few times. The chain links TRBV7-2 to TRBJ2-1; D remains ambiguous. Germline-derived CDR1 and CDR2 are SGHTA and FQGNSA. The germline V and J ends were trimmed by 0 bases and 0 bases, with 12 bases remaining between them. The CDR3 consists of 17 residues. The CDR3 protein is CASSLARSARSYNEQFF. CDR3 nucleotide sequence: TGTGCCAGCAGCTTAGCACGCTCGGCCCGCTCCTACAATGAGCAGTTCTTC.

The chain links TRBV5-6 to TRBJ2-5, with 11 positions matching TRBD2. With 3 bases clipped from V and 7 bases from J, the junction kept 14 bases outside the gene matches. Germline values: CDR1 SGHDT, CDR2 YYEEEE. This CDR3 has 17 residues. The DNA for the CDR3 is TGTGCCAGCAGCTCGGGACTAGCGGCCCAACCCCCTGGGACCCAGTACTTC. Its protein product is CASSSGLAAQPPGTQYF.

Concerning this clone: Distinct nucleotide sequences in the sample also encode this CDR3. This chain uses TRBV28 with TRBJ2-2; D unclear. The germline V gene encodes CDR1 MDHEN and CDR2 SYDVKM. Trimming left V 2 bases short and J 0 bases short, with 10 bases between. The CDR3 extends over 16 amino acids. The CDR3 loop is CASSLGYTANTGELFF. The CDR3 coding sequence is TGTGCCAGCAGTTTAGGCTATACTGCGAACACCGGGGAGCTGTTTTTT.

This clone was observed a few times. The genes are TRBV5-1 and TRBJ2-7; 9 nucleotides match TRBD2. The germline V gene has CDR1 SGHRS and CDR2 YFSETQ. The CDR3 is 16 amino acids. Unmatched junction bases numbered 10, after V lost 3 bases and J lost 3 bases. The CDR3 loop reads CASSSALAGNLYEQYF. DNA of the CDR3: TGCGCCAGCAGCTCGGCCCTAGCGGGGAACCTCTACGAGCAGTACTTC.

This clone has just one count. The chain employs TRBV9 and TRBJ2-4; TRBD2 might be the D (6 bases). The CDR3 has 12 residues. CDR1 is SGDLS, CDR2 YYNGEE, per germline. Deletions cut 4 bases from V and 6 bases from J, with 8 bases between. The chain's CDR3 is CASSPGGNIQYF. In nucleotides, the CDR3 is TGTGCCAGCAGCCCCGGGGGAAACATTCAGTACTTC.

V and J are TRBV11-2 and TRBJ2-1, with TRBD2 matching over 7 bases. CDR1 SGHAT and CDR2 FQNNGV come from the germline V gene. The V and J ends lost 3 bases and 8 bases, in that order; junction bases with no gene match: 10. The length of the CDR3 is 15 residues. The CDR3: CASSLGLAVLYEQFF. The CDR3 coding sequence is TGTGCCAGCAGCTTGGGGCTAGCGGTATTATATGAGCAGTTCTTC.

This clone was picked up one time. CDR3 nucleotides: TGTGCCAGCACCCATGGTTATGGCTACACCTTC. It is translated as CASTHGYGYTF. The chain is built from TRBV2 and TRBJ1-2, with D unclear. The CDR3 has 11 residues. Deletions cut 7 bases from V and 5 bases from J, with 8 bases between. Germline V gene lookup returns CDR1 SNHLY and CDR2 FYNNEI.

V gene TRBV5-3 combines with J gene TRBJ1-5; perhaps TRBD1 as D (6 bases). TRBV5-3 is treated as an ORF (open reading frame) with a function not yet certain. The CDR3 contains 15 residues. Trimming left V 0 bases short and J 7 bases short, with 14 bases between. CDR3 DNA sequence: TGTGCCAGAAGCTTGGATGGCAGGGGTGGACAGCCCCAGCATTTT. This codes for CARSLDGRGGQPQHF.

The J gene is TRBJ1-6, the V gene TRBV5-5, with 7 bases identical to TRBD1. Germline values: CDR1 SGHKS, CDR2 YYEKEE (reference sequence). J lost 6 bases, V lost 4 bases, and 7 bases had no gene match. This CDR3 region has 15 residues. The CDR3 loop reads CASSVTGLLNSPLHF. The CDR3 coding sequence is TGTGCCAGCAGCGTGACAGGGCTACTTAATTCACCCCTCCACTTT.

The chain uses TRBV4-1 and TRBJ1-2; maybe TRBD1 (5 bases). The CDR3 totals 14 residues. Trimming removed 0 bases from V and 4 bases from J, with 9 bases in between. CDR1 is MGHRA, CDR2 YSYEKL, per germline. CDR3 nucleotides: TGCGCCAGCAGCCAAGAGCCAAGGGGCTATGGCTACACCTTC. Its translation: CASSQEPRGYGYTF.

CDR3 DNA sequence: TGTGCCAGCAGCCAGGGGGGTATGGACTCTGGAAACACCATATATTTT. Residues: CASSQGGMDSGNTIYF. The chain uses TRBV4-2 and TRBJ1-3, with D tentatively TRBD1 (5 bases). This CDR3 is built from 16 residues. V was shortened by 3 bases and J by 0 bases, with 12 bases between the two germline ends. Germline V gene data show CDR1 as LGHNA and CDR2 as YNFKEQ.